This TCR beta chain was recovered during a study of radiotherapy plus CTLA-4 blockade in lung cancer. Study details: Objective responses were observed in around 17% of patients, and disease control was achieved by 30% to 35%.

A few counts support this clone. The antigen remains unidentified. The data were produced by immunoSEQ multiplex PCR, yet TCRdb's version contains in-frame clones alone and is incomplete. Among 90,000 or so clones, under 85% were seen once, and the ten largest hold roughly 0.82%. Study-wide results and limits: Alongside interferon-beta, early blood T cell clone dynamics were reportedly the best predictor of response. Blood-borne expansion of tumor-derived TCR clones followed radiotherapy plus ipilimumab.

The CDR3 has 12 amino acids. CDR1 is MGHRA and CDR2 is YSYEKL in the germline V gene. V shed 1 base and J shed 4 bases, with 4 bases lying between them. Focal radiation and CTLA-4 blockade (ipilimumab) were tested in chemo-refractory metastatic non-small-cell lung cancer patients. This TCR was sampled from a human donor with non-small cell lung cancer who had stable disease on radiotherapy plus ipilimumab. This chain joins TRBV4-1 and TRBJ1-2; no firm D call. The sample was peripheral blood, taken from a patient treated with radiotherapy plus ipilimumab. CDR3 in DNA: TGCGCCAGCAGCCAAGGAACCTATGGCTACACCTTC. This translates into CASSQGTYGYTF.